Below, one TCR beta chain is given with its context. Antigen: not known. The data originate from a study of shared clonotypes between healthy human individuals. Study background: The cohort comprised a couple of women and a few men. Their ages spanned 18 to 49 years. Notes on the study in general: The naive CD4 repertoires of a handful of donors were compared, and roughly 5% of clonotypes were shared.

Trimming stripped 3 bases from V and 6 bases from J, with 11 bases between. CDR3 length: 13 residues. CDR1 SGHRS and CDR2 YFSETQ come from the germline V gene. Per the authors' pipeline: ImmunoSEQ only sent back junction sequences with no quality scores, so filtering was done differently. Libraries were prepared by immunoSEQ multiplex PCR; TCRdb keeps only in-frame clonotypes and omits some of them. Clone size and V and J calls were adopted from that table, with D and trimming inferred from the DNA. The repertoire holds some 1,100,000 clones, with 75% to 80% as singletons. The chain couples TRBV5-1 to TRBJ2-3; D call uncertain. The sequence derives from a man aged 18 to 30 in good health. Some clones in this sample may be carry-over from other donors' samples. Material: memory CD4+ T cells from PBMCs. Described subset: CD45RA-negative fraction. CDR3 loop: CASSWGLADTQYF. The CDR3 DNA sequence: TGCGCCAGCAGCTGGGGTCTGGCGGATACGCAGTATTTT.